This T cell receptor (beta chain) is drawn from a study of CD8+ T cells in alopecia areata. Study summary: Percentage of affected scalp area was the basis on which treated patients' severity was scored. Study-level findings and limits: Numerous clones, expanded in lesions, remained in scalp and blood during tofacitinib. Lesional tissue from the scalp (especially in alopecia totalis/universalis) showed higher clonality than normal scalp.

CDR3 length equals 14 residues. V was trimmed by 2 bases and J by 0 bases, leaving 7 bases between them. Germline V CDR1 and CDR2: SEHNR, FQNEAQ (reference sequence). Following extraction, RNA underwent reverse transcription to cDNA, which served as the sequencing template. Some clones are missing from TCRdb's copy, which holds only in-frame ones; the method was immunoSEQ multiplex PCR. Among about 210,000 clones listed, around three fifths were seen once. For this clone: Its specificity is not known.

The sample's treatment: oral pan-JAK inhibitor, 5-10 mg twice daily. Material: CD4+ T cells sorted from blood, obtained at week 4, from a patient treated with tofacitinib. The genes are TRBV7-9 and TRBJ1-1, with D perhaps matching TRBD1 (5 bases). This sequence was found in a human donor with alopecia areata. CDR3: CASSLQGMNTEAFF. The DNA for the CDR3 is TGTGCCAGCAGCTTACAGGGAATGAACACTGAAGCTTTCTTT.